A selection of T cell receptor beta chains follows, all from one sample in a study of CD8+CD57+ T cells in acquired aplastic anemia. Using its own MiXCR run on the reads, TCRdb lists one record per CDR3 protein. Here the sample spans approximately 45,000 distinct CDR3 sequences, about three quarters being singletons. The sample consisted of sorted CD4+, CD8+, or CD8+CD57+ T cells (not recorded which) from PBMCs. All receptors derive from a human donor in good health, serving as a control. Each CDR3 is given with its conserved first and last residue. The D gene is left open where the match is weak. The size of a clone is reported for some rows only, either as once, few or many, or as a class for expanded clones.

abundance	v_gene	d_gene	j_gene	CDR3aa	CDR3nt
-	TRBV7-9	-	TRBJ1-1	CASADRSNTEAFF	TGTGCCAGTGCCGACAGATCGAACACTGAAGCTTTCTTT
once	TRBV11-1	-	TRBJ2-3	CASSAPRLRPDTQYF	TGTGCCAGCAGCGCGCCGCGGCTCCGCCCCGATACGCAGTATTTT
once	TRBV10-3	-	TRBJ2-3	CAISESYSTDTQYF	TGTGCCATCAGTGAGTCGTACAGCACAGATACGCAGTATTTT
-	TRBV19	-	TRBJ2-5	CASRGVAGSAQETQYF	TGTGCCAGTAGGGGAGTGGCAGGGTCAGCACAAGAGACCCAGTACTTC
once	TRBV19	-	TRBJ2-1	CASSISSYSYNEQFF	TGTGCCAGTAGTATATCAAGTTACTCCTACAATGAGCAGTTCTTC
-	TRBV24-1	-	TRBJ1-5	CATSDLGWPQHF	TGTGCCACCAGTGATTTAGGCTGGCCCCAGCATTTT
-	TRBV4-1	-	TRBJ1-6	CASSSHSAQRSPLHF	TGCGCCAGCAGCTCCCATAGCGCCCAACGTTCACCCCTCCACTTT
-	TRBV20-1	TRBD1	TRBJ1-6	CSASSTGADSPLHF	TGCAGTGCTAGCTCGACAGGGGCGGATTCACCCCTCCACTTT
-	TRBV2	-	TRBJ2-3	CASALATGADTQYF	TGTGCCAGCGCCCTAGCGACTGGTGCAGATACGCAGTATTTT
-	TRBV15	-	TRBJ1-5	CATSRGTDQPQHF	TGTGCCACCAGCAGAGGGACGGATCAGCCCCAGCATTTT
-	TRBV5-1	TRBD1	TRBJ1-2	CASRKAPGTGNGYTF	TGCGCCAGCAGGAAGGCCCCCGGGACAGGTAATGGCTACACCTTC
-	TRBV24-1	-	TRBJ1-5	CATSDLGSGQPQHF	TGTGCCACCAGTGATTTGGGTAGTGGGCAGCCCCAGCATTTT
-	TRBV6-5	-	TRBJ1-2	CASSFPIGQQVDGYTF	TGTGCCAGCAGTTTCCCTATTGGACAGCAGGTAGATGGCTACACCTTC
few	TRBV20-1	-	TRBJ2-7	CSASQGFGYEQYF	TGCAGTGCTAGTCAGGGTTTTGGATACGAGCAGTACTTC
few	TRBV2	-	TRBJ2-1	CASSLVAWGNEQFF	TGTGCCAGCAGCTTAGTGGCCTGGGGCAATGAGCAGTTCTTC
-	TRBV2	-	TRBJ1-5	CASSYENQPQHF	TGTGCCAGCAGTTATGAGAATCAGCCCCAGCATTTT
few	TRBV20-1	TRBD2	TRBJ2-3	CSARVQLAGRLGRATTDTQYF	TGCAGTGCTAGAGTTCAACTAGCGGGACGATTAGGAAGGGCCACCACAGATACGCAGTATTTT
-	TRBV9	-	TRBJ1-1	CASSVGFQGNTEAFF	TGTGCCAGCAGCGTTGGGTTCCAGGGCAACACTGAAGCTTTCTTT
-	TRBV15	-	TRBJ1-5	CATTQGDQPQHF	TGTGCCACCACCCAAGGGGATCAGCCCCAGCATTTT
-	TRBV15	-	TRBJ1-1	CATSRVLGSEAFF	TGTGCCACCAGCAGAGTTTTAGGGTCTGAAGCTTTCTTT
-	TRBV10-3	TRBD2	TRBJ2-3	CAIRTLAGVSDMQYF	TGTGCCATCAGGACACTAGCGGGCGTTTCCGATATGCAGTATTTT
-	TRBV25-1	-	TRBJ1-2	CASSDRTTANYGYTF	TGTGCCAGCAGTGACAGGACTACCGCTAACTATGGCTACACCTTC
-	TRBV19	-	TRBJ2-3	CASRGASGTDTQYF	TGTGCCAGTAGGGGGGCGTCTGGCACAGATACGCAGTATTTT
-	TRBV20-1	-	TRBJ1-5	CSASSTDYSNQPQHF	TGCAGTGCTAGTTCGACAGATTATAGCAATCAGCCCCAGCATTTT
-	TRBV14	TRBD1	TRBJ2-2	CASSHNPGQGCANTGELSF	TGTGCCAGCAGCCACAACCCGGGACAGGGCTGTGCGAACACCGGGGAGCTGTCTTTT
-	TRBV7-2	-	TRBJ1-5	CASSLGRYQPQHF	TGTGCCAGCAGCTTAGGGCGTTATCAGCCCCAGCATTTT
-	TRBV29-1	-	TRBJ2-7	CSVEEPRYEQYF	TGCAGCGTTGAAGAGCCCCGTTACGAGCAGTACTTC
-	TRBV19	-	TRBJ1-6	CASRLTADLNSPLHF	TGTGCCAGTAGGCTTACGGCAGATCTTAATTCACCCCTCCACTTT
-	TRBV20-1	-	TRBJ2-3	CSAREGGDTQYF	TGCAGTGCTAGAGAGGGGGGAGATACGCAGTATTTT
-	TRBV7-8	-	TRBJ2-7	CASSSSTLREQYF	TGTGCCAGCAGCTCCAGCACATTACGCGAGCAGTACTTC
-	TRBV9	TRBD1	TRBJ1-6	CASRLGQANNSPLHF	TGTGCCAGCAGACTCGGACAGGCTAATAATTCACCCCTCCACTTT